The 8 T cell receptor beta chains presented below share a single source sample, sequenced in a study of blood T cell repertoires in COVID-19. Measured with immunoSEQ multiplex PCR; TCRdb has only the in-frame clones, and not every one. The repertoire holds around 130,000 clones, with over 65% as singletons. Sample: peripheral blood. The receptor source for this set is a man aged 60-69 years with acute or convalescent COVID-19.

The chain has TRBV18 and TRBJ2-2; the D gene is possibly TRBD1 (6 bases). The germline gives CDR1 KGHSH, CDR2 LQKENI. This CDR3 has 15 amino acids. With 4 bases removed from V and 3 bases from J, the gap between germline ends came to 12 bases. This CDR3 reads CASSLRDTYTGELFF. In nucleotides, the CDR3 is TGTGCCAGCTCACTACGGGACACCTACACCGGGGAGCTGTTTTTT.

J is TRBJ1-3 and V is TRBV9, with 10 bases matching TRBD1. V shed 0 bases and J 0 bases; nucleotides not matched to a gene: 6. The CDR3 sequence is 18 residues long. Germline-derived CDR1 and CDR2 are SGDLS and YYNGEE. CDR3 loop: CASSVAGTGARSGNTIYF. The CDR3 DNA reads TGTGCCAGCAGCGTAGCTGGGACAGGGGCCCGCTCTGGAAACACCATATATTTT.

This rearrangement joins TRBV5-5 to TRBJ2-5; 7 bases fit TRBD1. This CDR3 spans 14 amino acids. V lost 5 bases and J lost 7; bases outside the gene matches: 11. Germline CDR1 and CDR2: SGHKS and YYEKEE (reference sequence). The CDR3 DNA sequence: TGTGCCAGCAGGCTCCGGGACAGTGGATCGACCCAGTACTTC. Translated: CASRLRDSGSTQYF.

The V call is TRBV7-2, the J call TRBJ1-5; D is perhaps TRBD1 (5 bases). CDR1 is SGHTA, CDR2 FQGNSA, per germline. V was shortened by 5 bases and J by 7 bases, with 18 bases between the two germline ends. The CDR3 has 15 residues. The CDR3 reads CASSNNGGRGQPQHF. As DNA, the CDR3 is TGTGCCAGCAGCAACAACGGGGGAAGGGGCCAGCCCCAGCATTTT. The full variable domain, in which reference TRBV7-2 and TRBJ1-5 provide the parts outside the CDR3, is GAGVSQSPSNKVTEKGKDVELRCDPISGHTALYWYRQSLGQGLEFLIYFQGNSAPDKSGLPSDRFSAERTGGSVSTLTIQRTQQEDSAVYLCASSNNGGRGQPQHFGDGTRLSIL.

This chain links TRBV7-9 with TRBJ2-7, with 9 bases that match TRBD1. J gave up 5 bases and V 5 bases, and 10 bases lay outside the gene matches. The CDR3 has 15 residues. Germline V lookup: CDR1 SEHNR, CDR2 FQNEAQ (reference sequence). CDR3 DNA sequence: TGTGCCAGCAGCGGGGACAGGGAAAGAATCCACGAGCAGTACTTC. It translates to CASSGDRERIHEQYF. The full variable domain, with the rest looked up from reference TRBV7-9 and TRBJ2-7, is DTGVSQNPRHKITKRGQNVTFRCDPISEHNRLYWYRQTLGQGPEFLTYFQNEAQLEKSRLLSDRFSAERPKGSFSTLEIQRTEQGDSAMYLCASSGDRERIHEQYFGPGTRLTVT.

The chain couples TRBV30 to TRBJ1-3; TRBD1 is a possible D gene (5 bases). This CDR3 has 14 residues. V lost 8 bases, J lost 4 bases, and 18 bases lay in between. CDR1 and CDR2 (germline): GTSNPN, SVGIG (reference sequence). CDR3 loop: CAHWRRGDGNTIYF. CDR3 DNA: TGTGCCCATTGGCGCCGGGGGGACGGAAACACCATATATTTT.

In the case of this clone: The same CDR3 also results from other DNA sequences found in this sample. The CDR3: CASSRVDNSPLHF. CDR3 in DNA: TGTGCCAGCAGTCGGGTAGACAATTCACCCCTCCACTTT. The chain uses TRBV28 and TRBJ1-6, with D unclear. In germline, CDR1 is MDHEN, CDR2 SYDVKM. Trimming removed 5 bases at V and 7 bases at J, with 9 bases between. The CDR3 spans 13 residues.

V usage is TRBV19 and J usage is TRBJ2-6, with a weak D call TRBD2 (5 bases). V was cut by 6 bases and J by 4 bases, with 10 bases left in between. The CDR3 runs to 14 residues. CDR1 is LNHDA and CDR2 is SQIVND in the germline V gene (reference sequence). CDR3 loop: CASRASGGANVLTF. CDR3 in DNA: TGTGCCAGTAGAGCCTCGGGAGGGGCCAACGTCCTGACTTTC.